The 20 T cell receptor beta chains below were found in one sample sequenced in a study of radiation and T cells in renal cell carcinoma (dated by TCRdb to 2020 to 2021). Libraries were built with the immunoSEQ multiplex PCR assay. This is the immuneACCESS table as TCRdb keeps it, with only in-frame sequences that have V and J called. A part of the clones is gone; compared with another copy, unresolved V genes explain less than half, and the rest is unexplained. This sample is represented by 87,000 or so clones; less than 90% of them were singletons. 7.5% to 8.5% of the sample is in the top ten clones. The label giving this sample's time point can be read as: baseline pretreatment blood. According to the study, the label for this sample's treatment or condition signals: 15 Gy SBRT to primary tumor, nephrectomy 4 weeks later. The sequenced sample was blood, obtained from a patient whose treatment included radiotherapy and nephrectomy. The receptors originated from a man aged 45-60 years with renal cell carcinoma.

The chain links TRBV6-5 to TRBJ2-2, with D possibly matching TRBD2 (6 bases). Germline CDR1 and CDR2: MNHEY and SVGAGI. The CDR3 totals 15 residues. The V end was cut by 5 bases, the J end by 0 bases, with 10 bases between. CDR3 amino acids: CASSQTRTNTGELFF. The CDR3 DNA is TGTGCCAGCAGTCAGACTAGAACGAACACCGGGGAGCTGTTTTTT.

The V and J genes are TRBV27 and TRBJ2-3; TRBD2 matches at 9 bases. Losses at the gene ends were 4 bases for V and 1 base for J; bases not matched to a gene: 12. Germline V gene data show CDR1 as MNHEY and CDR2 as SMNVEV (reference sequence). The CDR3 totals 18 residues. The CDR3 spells CASSWSSGRRLGTDTQYF. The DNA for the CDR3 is TGTGCCAGCAGTTGGAGTAGCGGGAGACGGTTAGGCACAGATACGCAGTATTTT.

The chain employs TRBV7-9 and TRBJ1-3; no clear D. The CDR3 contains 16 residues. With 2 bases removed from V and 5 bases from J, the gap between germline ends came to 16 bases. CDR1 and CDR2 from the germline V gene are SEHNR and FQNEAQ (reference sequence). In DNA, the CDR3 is TGTGCCAGCAGCTTATGGCTTACCGATTCGAGAAACACCATATATTTT. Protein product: CASSLWLTDSRNTIYF. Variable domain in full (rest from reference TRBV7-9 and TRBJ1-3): DTGVSQNPRHKITKRGQNVTFRCDPISEHNRLYWYRQTLGQGPEFLTYFQNEAQLEKSRLLSDRFSAERPKGSFSTLEIQRTEQGDSAMYLCASSLWLTDSRNTIYFGEGSWLTVV.

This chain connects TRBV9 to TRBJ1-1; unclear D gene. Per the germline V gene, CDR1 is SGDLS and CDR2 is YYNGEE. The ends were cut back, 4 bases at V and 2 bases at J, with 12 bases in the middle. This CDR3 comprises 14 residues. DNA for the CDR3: TGTGCCAGCAGCATAAACACCGATAACACTGAAGCTTTCTTT. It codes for CASSINTDNTEAFF.

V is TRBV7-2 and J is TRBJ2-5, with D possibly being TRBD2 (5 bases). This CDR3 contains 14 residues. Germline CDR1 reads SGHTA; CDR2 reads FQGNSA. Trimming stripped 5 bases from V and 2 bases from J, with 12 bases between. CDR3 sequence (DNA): TGTGCCAGCAGCCGCGCCTCGGGGCAAGAGACCCAGTACTTC. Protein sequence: CASSRASGQETQYF.

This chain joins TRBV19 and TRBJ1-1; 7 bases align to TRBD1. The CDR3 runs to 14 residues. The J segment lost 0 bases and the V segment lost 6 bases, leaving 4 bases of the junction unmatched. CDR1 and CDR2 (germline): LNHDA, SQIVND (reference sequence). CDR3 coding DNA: TGTGCCAGTAGACCGACAGGGTTGAACACTGAAGCTTTCTTT. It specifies CASRPTGLNTEAFF.

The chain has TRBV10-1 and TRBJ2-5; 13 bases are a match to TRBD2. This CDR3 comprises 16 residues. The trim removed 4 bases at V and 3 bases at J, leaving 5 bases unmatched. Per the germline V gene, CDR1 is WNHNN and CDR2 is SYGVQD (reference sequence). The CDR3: CASSGGLAGRKETQYF. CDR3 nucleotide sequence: TGCGCCAGCAGTGGGGGACTAGCGGGACGGAAAGAGACCCAGTACTTC.

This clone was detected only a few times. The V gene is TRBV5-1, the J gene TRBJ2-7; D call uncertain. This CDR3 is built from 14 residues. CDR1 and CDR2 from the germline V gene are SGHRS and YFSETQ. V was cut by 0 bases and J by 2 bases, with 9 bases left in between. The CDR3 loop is CASSLVGPTYEQYF. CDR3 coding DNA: TGCGCCAGCAGCTTGGTAGGTCCTACCTACGAGCAGTACTTC.

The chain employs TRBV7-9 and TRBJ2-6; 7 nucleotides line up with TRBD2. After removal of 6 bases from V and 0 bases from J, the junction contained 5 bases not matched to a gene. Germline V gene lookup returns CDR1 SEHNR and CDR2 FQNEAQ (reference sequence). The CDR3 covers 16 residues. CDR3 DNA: TGTGCCAGCAGATATAGCGGGCGCTCTGGGGCCAACGTCCTGACTTTC. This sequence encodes CASRYSGRSGANVLTF.

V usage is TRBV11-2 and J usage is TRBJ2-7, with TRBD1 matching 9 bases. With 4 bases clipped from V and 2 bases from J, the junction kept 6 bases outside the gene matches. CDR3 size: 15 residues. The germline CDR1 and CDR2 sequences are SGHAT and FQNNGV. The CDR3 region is CASSSLGTGPYEQYF. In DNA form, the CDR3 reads TGTGCCAGCAGCTCCTTAGGGACAGGGCCCTACGAGCAGTACTTC.

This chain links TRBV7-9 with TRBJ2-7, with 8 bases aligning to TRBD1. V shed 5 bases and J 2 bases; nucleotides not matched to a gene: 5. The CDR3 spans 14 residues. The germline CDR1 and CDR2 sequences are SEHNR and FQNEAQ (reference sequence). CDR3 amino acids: CASSPDREPYEQYF. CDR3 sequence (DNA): TGTGCCAGCAGCCCGGACAGGGAACCCTACGAGCAGTACTTC.

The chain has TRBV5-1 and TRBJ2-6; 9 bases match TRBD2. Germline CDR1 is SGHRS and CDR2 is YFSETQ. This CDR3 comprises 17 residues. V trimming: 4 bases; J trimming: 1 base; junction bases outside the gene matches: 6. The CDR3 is CASSAGTSRSGANVLTF. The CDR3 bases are TGCGCCAGCAGCGCGGGGACTAGCAGATCTGGGGCCAACGTCCTGACTTTC.

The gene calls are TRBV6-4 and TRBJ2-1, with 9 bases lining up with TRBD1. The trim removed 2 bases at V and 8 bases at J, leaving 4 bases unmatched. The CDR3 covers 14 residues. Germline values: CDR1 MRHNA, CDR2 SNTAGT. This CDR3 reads CASSDKQGAYEQFF. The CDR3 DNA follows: TGTGCCAGCAGTGACAAACAGGGGGCATATGAGCAGTTCTTC.

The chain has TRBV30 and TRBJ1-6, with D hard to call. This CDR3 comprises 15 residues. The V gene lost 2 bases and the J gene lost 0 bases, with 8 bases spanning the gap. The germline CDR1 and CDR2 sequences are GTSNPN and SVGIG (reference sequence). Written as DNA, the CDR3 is TGTGCCTGGAGTCAAGATAGCTCCTATAATTCACCCCTCCACTTT. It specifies CAWSQDSSYNSPLHF.

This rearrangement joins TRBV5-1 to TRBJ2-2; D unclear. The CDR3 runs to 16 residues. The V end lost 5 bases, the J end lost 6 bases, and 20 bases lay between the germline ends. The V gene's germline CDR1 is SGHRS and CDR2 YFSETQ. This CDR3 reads CASRTPGSPDSGELFF. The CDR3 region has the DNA TGCGCCAGCAGAACCCCTGGCAGTCCTGACTCCGGGGAGCTGTTTTTT.

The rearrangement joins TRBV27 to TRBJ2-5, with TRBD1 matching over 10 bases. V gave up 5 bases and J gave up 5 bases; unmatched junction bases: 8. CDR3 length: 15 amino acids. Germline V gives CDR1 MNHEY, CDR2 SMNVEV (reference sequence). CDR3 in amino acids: CASSLPSGQGETQYF. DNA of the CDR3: TGTGCCAGCAGTCTCCCCTCGGGACAGGGGGAGACCCAGTACTTC.

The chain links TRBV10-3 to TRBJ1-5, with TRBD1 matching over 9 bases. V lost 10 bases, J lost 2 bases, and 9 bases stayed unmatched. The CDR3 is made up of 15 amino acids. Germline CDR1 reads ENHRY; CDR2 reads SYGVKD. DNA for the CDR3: TGTGCCACGGGGACAGGGACAACCGGCAATCAGCCCCAGCATTTT. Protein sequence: CATGTGTTGNQPQHF.

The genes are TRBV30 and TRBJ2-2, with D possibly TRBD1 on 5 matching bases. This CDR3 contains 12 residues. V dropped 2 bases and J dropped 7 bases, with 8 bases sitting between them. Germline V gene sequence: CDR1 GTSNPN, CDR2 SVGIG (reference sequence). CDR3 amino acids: CAWSPGNGELFF. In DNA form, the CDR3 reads TGTGCCTGGAGTCCAGGGAACGGGGAGCTGTTTTTT.

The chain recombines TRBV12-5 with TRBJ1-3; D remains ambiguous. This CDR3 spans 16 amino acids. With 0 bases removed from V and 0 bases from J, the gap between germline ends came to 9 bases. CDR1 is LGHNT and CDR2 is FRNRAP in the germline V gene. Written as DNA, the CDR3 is TGTGCTAGTGGTTTGGTACCTCAGAGCTCTGGAAACACCATATATTTT. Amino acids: CASGLVPQSSGNTIYF.

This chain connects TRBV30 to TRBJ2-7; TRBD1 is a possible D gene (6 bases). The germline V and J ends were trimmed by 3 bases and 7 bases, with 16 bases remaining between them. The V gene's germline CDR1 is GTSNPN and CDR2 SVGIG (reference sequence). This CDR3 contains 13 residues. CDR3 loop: CAWSKPYTGEQYF. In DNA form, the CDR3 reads TGTGCCTGGAGCAAACCATATACAGGGGAGCAGTACTTC. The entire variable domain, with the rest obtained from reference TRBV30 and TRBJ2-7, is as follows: SQTIHQWPATLVQPVGSPLSLECTVEGTSNPNLYWYRQAAGRGLQLLFYSVGIGQISSEVPQNLSASRPQDRQFILSSKKLLLSDSGFYLCAWSKPYTGEQYFGPGTRLTVT.